These 9 T cell receptor beta chains came from one sample sequenced in a study of Ad26.COV2.S vaccination and SARS-CoV-2 variants. Clones were sequenced by immunoSEQ multiplex PCR, and TCRdb holds only the in-frame ones, with some missing. The profile covers around 300,000 clones, with about 88% appearing a single time and around 10% taken by the ten largest. Treatment reported: 19 received Ad26.COV2.S at low or high dose, single or two shots; a few received placebo; per-sample allocation not given. Following the first vaccine or placebo injection, samples were taken on day 63. This sample comprised peripheral blood, obtained in a trial of Ad26.COV2.S vaccine versus placebo. Source of these receptors: a person aged 18-65 years who received the Ad26.COV2.S COVID-19 vaccine or a placebo.

The genes are TRBV11-3 and TRBJ2-6, with D possibly TRBD1 on 6 matching bases. V lost 5 bases and J lost 3, with 11 bases in between. This CDR3 region has 15 residues. Germline CDR1 SGHNT, CDR2 YENEEA. The CDR3 loop reads CASSKQGVGANVLTF. CDR3 coding DNA: TGTGCCAGCAGCAAACAGGGTGTTGGGGCCAACGTCCTGACTTTC.

This clone was recorded once. Within the sample, other DNA sequences also encode this same CDR3. The chain employs TRBV4-3 and TRBJ2-1; no firm D call. This CDR3 is built from 15 residues. Trimming stripped 0 bases from V and 4 bases from J, with 10 bases between. CDR1 is LGHNA and CDR2 is YSLEER in the germline V gene. The DNA for the CDR3 is TGCGCCAGCAGCCAAGATCGGCCCGCTTACAATGAGCAGTTCTTC. The encoded protein is CASSQDRPAYNEQFF.

This chain joins TRBV6-5 and TRBJ1-1, with D possibly TRBD1 on 5 matching bases. The CDR3 extends over 14 amino acids. Deletions cut 6 bases from V and 1 base from J, with 12 bases between. Looked up from germline, CDR1 is MNHEY and CDR2 is SVGAGI. The chain's CDR3 is CASSGRVGNTEAFF. The DNA for the CDR3 is TGTGCCAGCAGCGGCAGGGTGGGGAACACTGAAGCTTTCTTT.

The CDR3 sequence is CASSLWGGKNIQYF. CDR3 bases: TGTGCCAGCAGCTTATGGGGAGGCAAAAACATTCAGTACTTC. This chain links TRBV7-2 with TRBJ2-4, with a tentative D call TRBD2 (6 bases). CDR1 is SGHTA and CDR2 is FQGNSA in the germline V gene. Deletions cut 2 bases from V and 3 bases from J, with 8 bases between. The CDR3 has 14 amino acids. Combining the CDR3 with reference TRBV7-2 and TRBJ2-4 gives the whole variable domain GAGVSQSPSNKVTEKGKDVELRCDPISGHTALYWYRQSLGQGLEFLIYFQGNSAPDKSGLPSDRFSAERTGGSVSTLTIQRTQQEDSAVYLCASSLWGGKNIQYFGAGTRLSVL.

The chain uses TRBV4-3 and TRBJ2-5; 8 positions match TRBD1. The germline V gene encodes CDR1 LGHNA and CDR2 YSLEER. V shed 4 bases, J shed 3 bases, and the junction held 13 bases outside the gene matches. The CDR3 covers 17 residues. The CDR3 reads CASSPRDRRQREETQYF. The CDR3 DNA sequence: TGCGCCAGCAGCCCCCGGGACAGGCGACAACGGGAAGAGACCCAGTACTTC.

The chain employs TRBV2 and TRBJ1-2; the match to TRBD1 covers 9 bases. The CDR3 consists of 21 residues. Trimming took 0 bases from V and 8 from J; bases not matched to a gene: 25. Germline V gene lookup returns CDR1 SNHLY and CDR2 FYNNEI. The CDR3 is CASSEAMKRGRQGVGFSGYTF. The CDR3 region has the DNA TGTGCCAGCAGTGAAGCAATGAAGCGTGGGAGACAGGGGGTCGGGTTTTCAGGCTACACCTTC. Filled out from reference TRBV2 and TRBJ1-2, the complete variable domain reads EPEVTQTPSHQVTQMGQEVILRCVPISNHLYFYWYRQILGQKVEFLVSFYNNEISEKSEIFDDQFSVERPDGSNFTLKIRSTKLEDSAMYFCASSEAMKRGRQGVGFSGYTFGSGTRLTVV.

The rearrangement joins TRBV2 to TRBJ2-5, with 8 positions matching TRBD1. The CDR3 is made up of 14 amino acids. Germline trimming cut 8 bases from V and 5 bases from J; bases unmatched to any gene: 10. Germline V gene sequence: CDR1 SNHLY, CDR2 FYNNEI. CDR3 in DNA: TGTGCCAGCGGGGCCGCCAGGGGGCGGGAGACCCAGTACTTC. Translated: CASGAARGRETQYF.

J is TRBJ1-2 and V is TRBV28, with 9 bases that match TRBD1. Germline V gene data show CDR1 as MDHEN and CDR2 as SYDVKM. Trimming cost V 6 bases and J 8 bases; bases outside gene matches: 7. This CDR3 region has 13 residues. The CDR3 nucleotides are TGTGCCAGCAGCTCACAGGGGGCTAGGGGCTACACCTTC. Translated: CASSSQGARGYTF.

The chain couples TRBV10-3 to TRBJ2-3; 9 bases align to TRBD2. J lost 0 bases, V lost 6 bases, and 7 bases had no gene match. From germline, CDR1 is ENHRY and CDR2 SYGVKD. The CDR3 runs 16 residues. CDR3 in DNA: TGTGCCATCAGGAAGACTAGCGGAACTAGCACAGATACGCAGTATTTT. This sequence encodes CAIRKTSGTSTDTQYF.